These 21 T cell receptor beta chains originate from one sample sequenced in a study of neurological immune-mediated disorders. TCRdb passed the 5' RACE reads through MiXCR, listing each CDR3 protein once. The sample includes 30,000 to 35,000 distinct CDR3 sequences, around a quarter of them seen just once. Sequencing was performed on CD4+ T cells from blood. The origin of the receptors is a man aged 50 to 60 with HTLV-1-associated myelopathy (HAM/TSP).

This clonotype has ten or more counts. CDR3 protein: CASSDLGGYTF. As DNA, the CDR3 is TGTGCCAGTAGCGACCTCGGTGGCTACACCTTC. The V gene is TRBV19, the J gene TRBJ1-2, with D unclear. The germline V gene encodes CDR1 LNHDA and CDR2 SQIVND (reference sequence). The germline V and J ends were trimmed by 6 bases and 7 bases, with 9 bases remaining between them. The length of the CDR3 is 11 residues.

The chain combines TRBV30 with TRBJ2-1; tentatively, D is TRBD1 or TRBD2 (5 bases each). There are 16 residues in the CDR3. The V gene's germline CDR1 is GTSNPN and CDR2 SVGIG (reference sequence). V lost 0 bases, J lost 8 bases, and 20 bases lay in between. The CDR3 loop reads CAWSVLGRIYLDEQFF. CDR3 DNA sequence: TGTGCCTGGAGTGTTCTGGGACGGATCTATTTGGATGAGCAGTTCTTC.

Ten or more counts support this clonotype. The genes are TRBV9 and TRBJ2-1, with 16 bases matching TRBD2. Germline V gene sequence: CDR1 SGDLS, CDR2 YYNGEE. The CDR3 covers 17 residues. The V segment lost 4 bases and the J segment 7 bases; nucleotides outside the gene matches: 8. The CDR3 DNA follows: TGTGCCAGCAGCCCGGGACTAGCGGGAGGGCCGGAGAATGAGCAGTTCTTC. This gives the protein CASSPGLAGGPENEQFF.

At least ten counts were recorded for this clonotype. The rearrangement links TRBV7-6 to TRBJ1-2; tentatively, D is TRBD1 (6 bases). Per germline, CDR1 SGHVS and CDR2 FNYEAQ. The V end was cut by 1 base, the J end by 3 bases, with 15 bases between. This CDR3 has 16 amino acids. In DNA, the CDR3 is TGTGCCAGCAGCTTAGGAGTTGGTCCAGGGGACTATGGCTACACCTTC. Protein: CASSLGVGPGDYGYTF. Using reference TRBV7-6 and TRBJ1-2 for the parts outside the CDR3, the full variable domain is GAGVSQSPRYKVTKRGQDVALRCDPISGHVSLYWYRQALGQGPEFLTYFNYEAQQDKSGLPNDRFSAERPEGSISTLTIQRTEQRDSAMYRCASSLGVGPGDYGYTFGSGTRLTVV.

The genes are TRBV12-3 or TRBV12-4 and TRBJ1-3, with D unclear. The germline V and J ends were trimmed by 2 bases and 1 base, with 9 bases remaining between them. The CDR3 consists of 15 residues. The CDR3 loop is CASSLTARSGNTIYF. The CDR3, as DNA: TGTGCCAGCAGTTTAACCGCTCGTTCTGGAAACACCATATATTTT.

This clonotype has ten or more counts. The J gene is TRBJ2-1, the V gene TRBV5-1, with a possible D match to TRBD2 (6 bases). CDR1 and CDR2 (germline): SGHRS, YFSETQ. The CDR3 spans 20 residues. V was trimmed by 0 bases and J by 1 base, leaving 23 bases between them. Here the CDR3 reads CASSLEGGWGSAGSYNEQFF. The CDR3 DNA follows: TGCGCCAGCAGCTTGGAAGGAGGGTGGGGTTCTGCGGGGTCCTACAATGAGCAGTTCTTC.

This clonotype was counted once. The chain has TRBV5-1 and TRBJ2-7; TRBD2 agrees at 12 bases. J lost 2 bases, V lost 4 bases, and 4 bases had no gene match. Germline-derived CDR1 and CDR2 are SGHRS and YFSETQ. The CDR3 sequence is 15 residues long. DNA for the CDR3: TGCGCCAGCAGCAAAGGACTAGCGGGGACCTACGAGCAGTACTTC. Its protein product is CASSKGLAGTYEQYF.

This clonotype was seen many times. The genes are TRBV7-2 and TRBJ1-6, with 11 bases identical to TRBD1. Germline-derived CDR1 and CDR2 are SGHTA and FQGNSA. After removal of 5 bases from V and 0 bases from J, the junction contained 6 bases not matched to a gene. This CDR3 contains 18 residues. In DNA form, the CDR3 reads TGTGCCAGCAGCCGAGAAGGGACAGGGGGCTCCTATAATTCACCCCTCCACTTT. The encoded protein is CASSREGTGGSYNSPLHF.

The CDR3 nucleotides are TGTGCCAGCAGCCCGTCTGGGAAGTTGATTAACTATGGCTACACCTTC. Translated, it gives CASSPSGKLINYGYTF. This chain uses TRBV5-5 with TRBJ1-2; D is unresolved. The CDR3 sequence is 16 residues long. CDR1 SGHKS and CDR2 YYEKEE come from the germline V gene (reference sequence). V lost 4 bases and J 1 base, leaving 17 bases between the germline ends.

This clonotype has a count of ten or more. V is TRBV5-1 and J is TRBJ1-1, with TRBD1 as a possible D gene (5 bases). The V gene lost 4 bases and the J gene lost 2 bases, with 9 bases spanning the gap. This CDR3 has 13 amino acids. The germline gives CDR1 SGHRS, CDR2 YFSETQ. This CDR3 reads CASSGTVNTEAFF. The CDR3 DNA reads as TGCGCCAGCAGCGGGACGGTTAACACTGAAGCTTTCTTT.

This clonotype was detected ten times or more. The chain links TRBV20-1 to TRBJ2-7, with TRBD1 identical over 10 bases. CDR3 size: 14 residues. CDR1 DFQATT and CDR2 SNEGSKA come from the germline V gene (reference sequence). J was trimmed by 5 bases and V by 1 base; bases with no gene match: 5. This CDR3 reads CSARAGQGSHEQYF. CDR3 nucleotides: TGCAGTGCTAGAGCGGGACAGGGGAGCCACGAGCAGTACTTC.

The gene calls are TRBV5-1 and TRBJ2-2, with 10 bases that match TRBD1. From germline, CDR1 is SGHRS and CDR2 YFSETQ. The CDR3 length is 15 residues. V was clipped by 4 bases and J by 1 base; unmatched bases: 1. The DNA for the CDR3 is TGCGCCAGCAGCGGGGACAGGGGGAACACCGGGGAGCTGTTTTTT. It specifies CASSGDRGNTGELFF. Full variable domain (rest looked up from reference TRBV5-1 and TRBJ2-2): KAGVTQTPRYLIKTRGQQVTLSCSPISGHRSVSWYQQTPGQGLQFLFEYFSETQRNKGNFPGRFSGRQFSNSRSEMNVSTLELGDSALYLCASSGDRGNTGELFFGEGSRLTVL.

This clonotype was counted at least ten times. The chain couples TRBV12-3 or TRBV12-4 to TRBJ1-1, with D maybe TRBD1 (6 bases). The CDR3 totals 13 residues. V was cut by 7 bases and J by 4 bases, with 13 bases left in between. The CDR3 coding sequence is TGTGCCAGCACCCTAGGGGGGATCACTGAAGCTTTCTTT. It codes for CASTLGGITEAFF.

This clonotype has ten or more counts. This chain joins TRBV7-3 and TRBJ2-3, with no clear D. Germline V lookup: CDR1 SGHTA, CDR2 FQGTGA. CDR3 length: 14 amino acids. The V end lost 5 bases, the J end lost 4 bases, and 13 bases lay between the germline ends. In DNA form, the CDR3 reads TGTGCCAGCAGCCCTCAGTCCGGCGCAGATACGCAGTATTTT. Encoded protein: CASSPQSGADTQYF.

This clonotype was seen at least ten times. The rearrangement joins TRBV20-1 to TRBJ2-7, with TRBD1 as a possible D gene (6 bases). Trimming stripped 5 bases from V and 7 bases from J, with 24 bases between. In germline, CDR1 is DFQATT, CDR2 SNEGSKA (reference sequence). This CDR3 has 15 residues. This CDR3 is CSAPRATGHSGEQYF. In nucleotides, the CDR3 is TGCAGTGCTCCGAGAGCGACAGGTCACTCGGGGGAGCAGTACTTC.

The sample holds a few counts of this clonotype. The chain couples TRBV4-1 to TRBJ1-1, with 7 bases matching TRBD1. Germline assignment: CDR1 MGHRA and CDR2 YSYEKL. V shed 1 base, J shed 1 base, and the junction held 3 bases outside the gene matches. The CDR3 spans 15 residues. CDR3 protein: CASSQVDRENTEAFF. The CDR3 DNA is TGCGCCAGCAGCCAAGTCGACAGGGAGAACACTGAAGCTTTCTTT.

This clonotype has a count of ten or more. The CDR3 coding sequence is TGTGCCAGCCGAGGGAGGCGCTCTGGGGCCAACGTCCTGACTTTC. Translation gives CASRGRRSGANVLTF. The genes are TRBV12-3 or TRBV12-4 and TRBJ2-6, with D maybe TRBD2 (6 bases). V dropped 8 bases and J dropped 0 bases, with 11 bases sitting between them. This CDR3 has 15 amino acids.

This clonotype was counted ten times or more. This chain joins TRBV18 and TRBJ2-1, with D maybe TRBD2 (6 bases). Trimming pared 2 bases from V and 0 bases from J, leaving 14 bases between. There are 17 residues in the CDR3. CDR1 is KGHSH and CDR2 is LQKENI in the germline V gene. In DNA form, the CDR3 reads TGTGCCAGCTCACCAGCCTCTAGCGCCAGCTCCTACAATGAGCAGTTCTTC. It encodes CASSPASSASSYNEQFF.

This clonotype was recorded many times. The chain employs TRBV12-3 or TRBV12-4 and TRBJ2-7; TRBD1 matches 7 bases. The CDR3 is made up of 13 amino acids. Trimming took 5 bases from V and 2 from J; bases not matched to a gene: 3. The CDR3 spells CASSTDRTYEQYF. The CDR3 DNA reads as TGTGCCAGCAGTACGGACAGGACCTACGAGCAGTACTTC.

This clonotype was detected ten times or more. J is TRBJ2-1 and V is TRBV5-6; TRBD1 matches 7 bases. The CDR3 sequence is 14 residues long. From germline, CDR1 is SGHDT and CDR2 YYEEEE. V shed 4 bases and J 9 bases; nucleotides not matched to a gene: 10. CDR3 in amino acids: CASSKTGTVGEQFF. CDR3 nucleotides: TGTGCCAGCAGCAAAACCGGGACAGTTGGTGAGCAGTTCTTC.

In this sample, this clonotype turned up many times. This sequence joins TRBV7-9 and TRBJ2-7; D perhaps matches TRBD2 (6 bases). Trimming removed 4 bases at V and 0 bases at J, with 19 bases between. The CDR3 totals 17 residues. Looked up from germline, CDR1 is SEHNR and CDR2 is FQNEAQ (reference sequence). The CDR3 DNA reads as TGTGCCAGCAGCTCCAGGAGATGGGGGGAGGTCTCCTACGAGCAGTACTTC. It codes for CASSSRRWGEVSYEQYF.